This TCR beta chain comes out of a study of T cell repertoires in cytomegalovirus infection. Study context: TCR beta signatures that were public indicated CMV infection and matching HLA type.

MiXCR, applied by TCRdb to the reads, yields one record per CDR3 protein. The sample lists 500,000 to 600,000 distinct CDR3 sequences; 16% were seen once. There are many counts of this clonotype. Its antigen is unidentified. Overall study findings and caveats: In two of eight donors, the top clonotype was HLA-C-restricted CMV-specific. The study identified carriers of CMV plus the relevant HLA from cumulative public TCR beta family frequency.

The CDR3 is made up of 15 amino acids. CDR1 MNHNS and CDR2 SASEGT come from the germline V gene. V shed 0 bases, J shed 3 bases, and the junction held 0 bases outside the gene matches. This chain joins TRBV6-1 and TRBJ1-1; 11 bases align to TRBD1. The sequenced sample was CD8+ T cells from PBMCs. This clonotype originated in a human donor in good health (CMV status not recorded). Some clones in this sample may be carry-over from other donors' samples. The CDR3 nucleotides read TGTGCCAGCAGTGAAGCGGGACAGGGGGACACTGAAGCTTTCTTT. Encoded protein: CASSEAGQGDTEAFF.